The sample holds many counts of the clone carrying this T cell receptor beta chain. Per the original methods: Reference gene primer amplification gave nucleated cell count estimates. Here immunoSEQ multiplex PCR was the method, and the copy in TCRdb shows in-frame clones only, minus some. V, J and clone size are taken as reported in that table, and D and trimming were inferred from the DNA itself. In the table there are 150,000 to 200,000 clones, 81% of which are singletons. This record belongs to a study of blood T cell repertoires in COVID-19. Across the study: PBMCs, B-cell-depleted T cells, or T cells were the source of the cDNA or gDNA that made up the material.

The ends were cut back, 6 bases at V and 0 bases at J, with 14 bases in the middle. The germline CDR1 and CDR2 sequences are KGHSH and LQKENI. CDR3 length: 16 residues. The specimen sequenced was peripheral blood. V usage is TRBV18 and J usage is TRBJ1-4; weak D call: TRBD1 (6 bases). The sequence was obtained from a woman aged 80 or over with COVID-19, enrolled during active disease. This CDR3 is CASSPAGAATNEKLFF. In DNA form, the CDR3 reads TGTGCCAGCTCTCCCGCGGGGGCCGCAACTAATGAAAAACTGTTTTTT.